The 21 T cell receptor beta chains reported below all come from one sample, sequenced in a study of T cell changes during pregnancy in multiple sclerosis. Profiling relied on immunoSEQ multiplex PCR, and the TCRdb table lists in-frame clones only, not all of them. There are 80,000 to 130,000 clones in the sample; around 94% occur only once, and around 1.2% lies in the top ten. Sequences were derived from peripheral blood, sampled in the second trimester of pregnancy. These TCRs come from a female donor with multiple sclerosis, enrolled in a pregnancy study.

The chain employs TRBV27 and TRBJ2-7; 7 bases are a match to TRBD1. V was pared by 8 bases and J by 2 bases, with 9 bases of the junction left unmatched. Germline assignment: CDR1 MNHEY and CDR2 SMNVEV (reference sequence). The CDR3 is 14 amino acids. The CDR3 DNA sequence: TGTGCCAGCGGGCTCAACAGGGGTCCCTACGAGCAGTACTTC. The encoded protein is CASGLNRGPYEQYF.

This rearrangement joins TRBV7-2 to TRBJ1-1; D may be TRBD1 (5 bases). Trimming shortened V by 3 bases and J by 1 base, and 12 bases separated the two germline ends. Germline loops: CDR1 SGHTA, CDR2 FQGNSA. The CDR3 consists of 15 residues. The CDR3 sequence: CASSLGLGGNTEAFF. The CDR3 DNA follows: TGTGCCAGCAGCTTGGGTCTGGGGGGGAACACTGAAGCTTTCTTT.

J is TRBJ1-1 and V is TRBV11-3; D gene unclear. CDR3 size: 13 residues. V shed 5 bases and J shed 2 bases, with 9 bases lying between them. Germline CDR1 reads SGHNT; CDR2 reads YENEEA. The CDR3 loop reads CASSTKRNTEAFF. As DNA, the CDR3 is TGTGCCAGCAGCACAAAACGTAACACTGAAGCTTTCTTT.

The CDR3 DNA reads TGTGCCAGCAGCAAATGGCCAGGACAGGGAGAGAATGAAAAACTGTTTTTT. Encoded protein: CASSKWPGQGENEKLFF. The chain is built from TRBV21-1 and TRBJ1-4; the table calls TRBD1, which could not be checked here. TRBV21-1 is an annotated pseudogene. The length of the CDR3 is 17 residues.

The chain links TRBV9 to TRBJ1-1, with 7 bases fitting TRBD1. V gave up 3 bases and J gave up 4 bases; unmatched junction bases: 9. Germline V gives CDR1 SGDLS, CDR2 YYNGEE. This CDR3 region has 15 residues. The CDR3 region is CASSGGGGVGTEAFF. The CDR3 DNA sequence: TGTGCCAGCAGCGGAGGGGGCGGAGTAGGCACTGAAGCTTTCTTT.

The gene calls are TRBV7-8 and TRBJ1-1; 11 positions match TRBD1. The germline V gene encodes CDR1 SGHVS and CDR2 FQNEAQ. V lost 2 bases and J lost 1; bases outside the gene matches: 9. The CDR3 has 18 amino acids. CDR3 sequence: CASSLIGQGAPPNTEAFF. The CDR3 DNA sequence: TGTGCCAGCAGCTTAATCGGACAGGGGGCCCCGCCGAACACTGAAGCTTTCTTT.

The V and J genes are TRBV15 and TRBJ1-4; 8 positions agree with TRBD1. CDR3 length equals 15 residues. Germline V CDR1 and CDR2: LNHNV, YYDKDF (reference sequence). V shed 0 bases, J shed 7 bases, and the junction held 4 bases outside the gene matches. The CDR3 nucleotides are TGTGCCACCAGCAGAGACCAGGGGGCAGGTGAAAAACTGTTTTTT. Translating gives CATSRDQGAGEKLFF.

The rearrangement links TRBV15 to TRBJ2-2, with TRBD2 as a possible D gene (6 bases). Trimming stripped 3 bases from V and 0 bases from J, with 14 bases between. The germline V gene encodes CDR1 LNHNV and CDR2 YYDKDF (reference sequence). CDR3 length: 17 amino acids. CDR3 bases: TGTGCCACCAGCAGGGGTTCCGGACTACCGAACACCGGGGAGCTGTTTTTT. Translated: CATSRGSGLPNTGELFF.

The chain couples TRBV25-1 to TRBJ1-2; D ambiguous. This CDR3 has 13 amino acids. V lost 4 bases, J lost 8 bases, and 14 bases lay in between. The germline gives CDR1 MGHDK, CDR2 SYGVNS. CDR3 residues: CASSGTVWRGYTF. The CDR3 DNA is TGTGCCAGCAGTGGAACAGTCTGGAGGGGCTACACCTTC.

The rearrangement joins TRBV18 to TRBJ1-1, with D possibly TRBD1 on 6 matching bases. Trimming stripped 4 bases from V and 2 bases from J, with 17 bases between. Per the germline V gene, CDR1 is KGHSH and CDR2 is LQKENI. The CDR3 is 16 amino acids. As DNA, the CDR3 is TGTGCCAGCTCACTCGCTTCGGTCAGGGGAAACACTGAAGCTTTCTTT. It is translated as CASSLASVRGNTEAFF.

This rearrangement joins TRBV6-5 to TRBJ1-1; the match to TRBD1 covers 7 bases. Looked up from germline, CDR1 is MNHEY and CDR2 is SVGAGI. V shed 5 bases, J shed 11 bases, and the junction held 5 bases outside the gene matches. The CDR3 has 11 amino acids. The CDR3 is CASSQTGRAFF. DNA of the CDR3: TGTGCCAGCAGTCAGACAGGGAGGGCTTTCTTT.

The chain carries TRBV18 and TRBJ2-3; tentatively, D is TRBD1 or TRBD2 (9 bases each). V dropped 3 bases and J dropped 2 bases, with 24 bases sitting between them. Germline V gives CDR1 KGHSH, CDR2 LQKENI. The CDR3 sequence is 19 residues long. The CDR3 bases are TGTGCCAGCTCACCGACAGGGGGATTGCTAGCGGGAAACACAGATACGCAGTATTTT. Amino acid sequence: CASSPTGGLLAGNTDTQYF.

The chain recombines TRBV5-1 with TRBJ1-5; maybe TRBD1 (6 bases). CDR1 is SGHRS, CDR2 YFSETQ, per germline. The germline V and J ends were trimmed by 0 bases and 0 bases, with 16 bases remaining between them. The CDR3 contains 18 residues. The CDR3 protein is CASSLDRVPPYSNQPQHF. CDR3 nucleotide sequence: TGCGCCAGCAGCTTGGACAGGGTCCCCCCCTATAGCAATCAGCCCCAGCATTTT.

DNA for the CDR3: TGTGCCAGCAGTTCAACAGGGGGCACTGAAGCTTTCTTT. Amino acids: CASSSTGGTEAFF. This rearrangement joins TRBV6-6 to TRBJ1-1; 8 bases align to TRBD1. Germline lookup yields CDR1 MNHNY and CDR2 SVGAGI (reference sequence). The CDR3 consists of 13 residues. V dropped 4 bases and J dropped 4; count of bases not matched to a gene: 2.

CDR3 residues: CASSAWTGNGYTF. The CDR3 DNA reads as TGTGCCAGCAGCGCCTGGACAGGGAACGGCTACACCTTC. This rearrangement joins TRBV9 to TRBJ1-2, with 8 positions matching TRBD1. The germline V gene encodes CDR1 SGDLS and CDR2 YYNGEE. The CDR3 is 13 residues long. V lost 3 bases, J lost 8 bases, and 6 bases stayed unmatched.

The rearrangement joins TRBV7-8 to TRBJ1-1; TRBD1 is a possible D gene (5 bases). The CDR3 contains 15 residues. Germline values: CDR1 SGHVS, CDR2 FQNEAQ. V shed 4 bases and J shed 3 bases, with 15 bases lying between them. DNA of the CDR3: TGTGCCAGCAGCTCCTCCCGGGGGAAGCACACTGAAGCTTTCTTT. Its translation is CASSSSRGKHTEAFF.

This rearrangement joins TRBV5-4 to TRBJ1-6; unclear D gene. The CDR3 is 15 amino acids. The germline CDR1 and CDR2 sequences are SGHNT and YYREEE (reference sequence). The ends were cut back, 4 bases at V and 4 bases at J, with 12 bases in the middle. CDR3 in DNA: TGTGCCAGCAGCACCCCTAACAGTTATAATTCACCCCTCCACTTT. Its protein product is CASSTPNSYNSPLHF. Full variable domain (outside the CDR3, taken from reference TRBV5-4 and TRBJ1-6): ETGVTQSPTHLIKTRGQQVTLRCSSQSGHNTVSWYQQALGQGPQFIFQYYREEENGRGNFPPRFSGLQFPNYSSELNVNALELDDSALYLCASSTPNSYNSPLHFGNGTRLTVT.

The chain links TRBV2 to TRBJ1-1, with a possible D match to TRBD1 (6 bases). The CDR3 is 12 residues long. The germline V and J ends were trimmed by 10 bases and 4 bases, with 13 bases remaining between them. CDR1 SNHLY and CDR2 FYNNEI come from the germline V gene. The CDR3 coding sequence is TGTGCCACCTACAGGGCGGTCACTGAAGCTTTCTTT. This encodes CATYRAVTEAFF.

The CDR3 DNA is TGTGCCAGCAGCATTCAACCGCGGGGACAGCTCCCCTACGAGCAGTACTTC. Translating gives CASSIQPRGQLPYEQYF. The rearrangement joins TRBV19 to TRBJ2-7, with D perhaps TRBD1 (7 bases). The CDR3 length is 17 residues. Trimming took 9 bases from V and 2 from J, leaving 26 bases between them. Germline values: CDR1 LNHDA, CDR2 SQIVND (reference sequence).

The CDR3 region is CASRGTSGQLAYEQYF. CDR3 nucleotide sequence: TGTGCCAGCAGGGGGACTAGCGGGCAACTTGCCTACGAGCAGTACTTC. J is TRBJ2-7 and V is TRBV2, with TRBD2 matching 12 bases. The germline V gene has CDR1 SNHLY and CDR2 FYNNEI. CDR3 length: 16 amino acids. V was clipped by 6 bases and J by 2 bases; unmatched bases: 8.

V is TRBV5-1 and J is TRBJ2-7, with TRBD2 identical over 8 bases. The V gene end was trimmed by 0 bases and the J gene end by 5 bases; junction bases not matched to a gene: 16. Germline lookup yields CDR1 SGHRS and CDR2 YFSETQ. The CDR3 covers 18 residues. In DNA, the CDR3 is TGCGCCAGCAGCTTGGGAACCGGCCGTAGCGGGACGCTCGACGAGCAGTACTTC. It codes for CASSLGTGRSGTLDEQYF.